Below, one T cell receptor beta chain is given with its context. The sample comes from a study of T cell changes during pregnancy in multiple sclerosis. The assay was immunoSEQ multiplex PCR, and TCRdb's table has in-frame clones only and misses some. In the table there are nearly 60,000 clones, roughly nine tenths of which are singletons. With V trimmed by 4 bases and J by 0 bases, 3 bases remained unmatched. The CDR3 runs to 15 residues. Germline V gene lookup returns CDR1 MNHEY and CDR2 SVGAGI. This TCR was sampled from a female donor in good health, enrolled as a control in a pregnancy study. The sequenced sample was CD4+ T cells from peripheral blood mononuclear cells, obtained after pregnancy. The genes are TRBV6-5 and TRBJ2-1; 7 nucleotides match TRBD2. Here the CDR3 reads CASSLLASSYNEQFF. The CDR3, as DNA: TGTGCCAGCAGTTTACTAGCGAGCTCCTACAATGAGCAGTTCTTC.